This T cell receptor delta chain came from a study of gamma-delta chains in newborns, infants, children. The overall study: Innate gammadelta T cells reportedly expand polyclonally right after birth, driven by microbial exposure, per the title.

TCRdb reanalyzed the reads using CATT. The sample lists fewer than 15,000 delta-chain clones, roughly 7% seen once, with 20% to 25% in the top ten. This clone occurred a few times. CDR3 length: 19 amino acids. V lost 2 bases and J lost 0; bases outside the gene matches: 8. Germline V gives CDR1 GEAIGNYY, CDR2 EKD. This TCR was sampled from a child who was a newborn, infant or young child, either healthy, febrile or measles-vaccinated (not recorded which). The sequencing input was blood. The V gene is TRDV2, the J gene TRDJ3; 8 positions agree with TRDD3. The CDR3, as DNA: TGTGCCTGTGACATTACTGGGGGCCGGAGCTCCTGGGACACCCGACAGATGTTTTTC. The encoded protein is CACDITGGRSSWDTRQMFF.